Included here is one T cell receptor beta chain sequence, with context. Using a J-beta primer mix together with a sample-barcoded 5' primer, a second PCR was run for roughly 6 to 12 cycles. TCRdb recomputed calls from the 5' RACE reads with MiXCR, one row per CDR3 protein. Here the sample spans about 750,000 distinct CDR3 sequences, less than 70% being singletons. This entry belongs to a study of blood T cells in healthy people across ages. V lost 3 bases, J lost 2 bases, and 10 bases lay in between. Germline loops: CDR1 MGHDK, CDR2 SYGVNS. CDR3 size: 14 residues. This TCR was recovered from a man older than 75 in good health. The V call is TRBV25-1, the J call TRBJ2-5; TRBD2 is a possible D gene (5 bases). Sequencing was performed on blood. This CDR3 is CASSDSGGQETQYF. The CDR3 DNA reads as TGTGCCAGCAGTGATTCTGGCGGGCAAGAGACCCAGTACTTC.